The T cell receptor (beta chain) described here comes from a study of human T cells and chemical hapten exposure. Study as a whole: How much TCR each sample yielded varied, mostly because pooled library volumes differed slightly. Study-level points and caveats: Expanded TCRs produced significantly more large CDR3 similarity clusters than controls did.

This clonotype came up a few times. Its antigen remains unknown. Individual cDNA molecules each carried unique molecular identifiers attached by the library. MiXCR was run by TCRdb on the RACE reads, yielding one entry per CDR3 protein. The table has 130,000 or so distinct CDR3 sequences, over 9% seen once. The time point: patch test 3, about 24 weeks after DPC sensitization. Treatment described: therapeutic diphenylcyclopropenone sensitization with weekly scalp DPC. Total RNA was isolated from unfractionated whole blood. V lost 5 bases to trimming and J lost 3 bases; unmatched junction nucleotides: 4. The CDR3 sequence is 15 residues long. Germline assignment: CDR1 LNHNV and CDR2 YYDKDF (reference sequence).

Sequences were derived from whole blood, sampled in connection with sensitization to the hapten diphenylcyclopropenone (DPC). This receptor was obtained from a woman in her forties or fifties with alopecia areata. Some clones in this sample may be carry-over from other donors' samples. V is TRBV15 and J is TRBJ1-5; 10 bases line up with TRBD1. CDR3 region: CATSSGQGNNQPQHF. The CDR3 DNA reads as TGTGCCACCAGCTCGGGACAGGGGAACAATCAGCCCCAGCATTTT.